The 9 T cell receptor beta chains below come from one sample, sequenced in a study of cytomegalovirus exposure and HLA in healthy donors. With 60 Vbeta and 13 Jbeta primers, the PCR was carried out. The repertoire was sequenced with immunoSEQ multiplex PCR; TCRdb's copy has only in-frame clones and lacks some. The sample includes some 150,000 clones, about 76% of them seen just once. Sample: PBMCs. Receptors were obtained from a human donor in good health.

The CDR3 loop reads CASSATGTPRGETQYF. CDR3 coding DNA: TGTGCCAGCAGTGCCACCGGGACTCCAAGGGGAGAGACCCAGTACTTC. V is TRBV6-1 and J is TRBJ2-5; tentatively, D is TRBD2 (6 bases). The CDR3 runs to 16 residues. Germline V CDR1 and CDR2: MNHNS, SASEGT. V gave up 4 bases and J gave up 4 bases, with 19 bases separating them.

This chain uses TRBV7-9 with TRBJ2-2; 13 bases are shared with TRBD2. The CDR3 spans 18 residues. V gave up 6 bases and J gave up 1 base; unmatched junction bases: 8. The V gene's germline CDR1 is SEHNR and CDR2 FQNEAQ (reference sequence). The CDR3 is CASSPRTSGSGNTGELFF. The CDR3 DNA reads TGTGCCAGCAGTCCCCGGACTAGCGGGAGCGGGAACACCGGGGAGCTGTTTTTT.

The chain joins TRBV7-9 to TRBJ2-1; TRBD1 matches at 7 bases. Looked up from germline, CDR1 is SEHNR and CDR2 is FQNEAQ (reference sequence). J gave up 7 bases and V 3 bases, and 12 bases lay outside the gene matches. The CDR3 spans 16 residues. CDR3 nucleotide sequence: TGTGCCAGCAGCTTTCCGGCAGGGGGAATAAGTAATGAGCAGTTCTTC. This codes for CASSFPAGGISNEQFF.

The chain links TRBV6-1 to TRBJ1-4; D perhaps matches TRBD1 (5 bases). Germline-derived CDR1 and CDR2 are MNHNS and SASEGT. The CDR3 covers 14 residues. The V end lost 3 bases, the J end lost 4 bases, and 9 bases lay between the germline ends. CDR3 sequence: CASSDDRRNEKLFF. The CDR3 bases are TGTGCCAGCAGTGATGACAGACGTAATGAAAAACTGTTTTTT.

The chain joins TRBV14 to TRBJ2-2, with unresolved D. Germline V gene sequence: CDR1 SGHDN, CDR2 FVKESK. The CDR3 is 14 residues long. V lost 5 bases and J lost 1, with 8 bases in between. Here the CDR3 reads CASSASGNTGELFF. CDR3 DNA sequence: TGTGCCAGCAGCGCCTCGGGGAACACCGGGGAGCTGTTTTTT.

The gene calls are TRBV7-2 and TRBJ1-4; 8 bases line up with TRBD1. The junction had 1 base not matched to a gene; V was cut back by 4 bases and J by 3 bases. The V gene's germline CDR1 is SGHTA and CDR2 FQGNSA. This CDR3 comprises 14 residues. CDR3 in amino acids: CASSSTGANEKLFF. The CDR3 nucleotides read TGTGCCAGCAGCTCGACAGGGGCTAATGAAAAACTGTTTTTT.

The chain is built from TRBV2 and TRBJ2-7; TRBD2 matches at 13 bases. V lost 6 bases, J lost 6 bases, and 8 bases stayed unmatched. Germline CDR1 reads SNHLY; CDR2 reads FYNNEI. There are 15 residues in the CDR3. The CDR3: CASSPRTSGSSEQYF. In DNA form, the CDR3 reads TGTGCCAGCAGCCCGAGGACTAGCGGGAGTTCCGAGCAGTACTTC.

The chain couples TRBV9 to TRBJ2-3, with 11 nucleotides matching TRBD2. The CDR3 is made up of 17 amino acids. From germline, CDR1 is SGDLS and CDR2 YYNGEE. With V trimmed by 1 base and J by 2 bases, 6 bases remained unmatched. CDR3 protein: CASSVSGTSGITDTQYF. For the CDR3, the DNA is TGTGCCAGCAGCGTATCCGGGACTAGCGGAATCACAGATACGCAGTATTTT.

In nucleotides, the CDR3 is TGTGCCAGCAGCGCCTCGGGGGGAGGTTATGGCTACACCTTC. This gives the protein CASSASGGGYGYTF. This rearrangement joins TRBV7-9 to TRBJ1-2, with D perhaps TRBD1 (5 bases). Germline V CDR1 and CDR2: SEHNR, FQNEAQ (reference sequence). Trimming removed 5 bases at V and 5 bases at J, with 15 bases between. The CDR3 extends over 14 amino acids. Full variable domain (remainder filled in from reference TRBV7-9 and TRBJ1-2): DTGVSQNPRHKITKRGQNVTFRCDPISEHNRLYWYRQTLGQGPEFLTYFQNEAQLEKSRLLSDRFSAERPKGSFSTLEIQRTEQGDSAMYLCASSASGGGYGYTFGSGTRLTVV.